The 32 T cell receptor beta chains below all came from one sample that was sequenced in a study of human T cells and chemical hapten exposure. The time point denotes: patch test 3, about 24 weeks after DPC sensitization. Treatment here: therapeutic diphenylcyclopropenone sensitization with weekly scalp DPC. TCRdb reanalysed the RACE reads using MiXCR and keeps one entry per CDR3 protein. The sample carries approximately 160,000 distinct CDR3 sequences, around a quarter recorded once. Sequenced material: whole blood, taken in connection with sensitization to the hapten diphenylcyclopropenone (DPC). Receptors were obtained from a woman aged 18-29 years with alopecia areata. Some clones in this sample may be carry-over from other donors' samples.

CDR3 nucleotides: TGTGCCAGCAGCTCCCGGGGTGGAGGGACCTCCTACGAGCAGTACTTC. Residues: CASSSRGGGTSYEQYF. The gene calls are TRBV3-1 and TRBJ2-7, with D possibly TRBD2 on 6 matching bases. V gave up 5 bases and J gave up 0 bases, with 17 bases separating them. This CDR3 has 16 amino acids. Germline V gives CDR1 LGHDT, CDR2 YNNKEL (reference sequence).

This clonotype was detected a few times. V gene TRBV5-5 combines with J gene TRBJ1-2; D gene unclear. Germline V gene sequence: CDR1 SGHKS, CDR2 YYEKEE (reference sequence). The V end lost 4 bases, the J end lost 4 bases, and 14 bases lay between the germline ends. This CDR3 has 14 residues. CDR3 in amino acids: CASSVDPKTYGYTF. The CDR3 nucleotides read TGTGCCAGCAGCGTCGACCCTAAAACCTATGGCTACACCTTC.

This clonotype has more than one count but fewer than ten. The chain carries TRBV11-1 and TRBJ2-2; TRBD2 matches at 11 bases. This CDR3 spans 16 amino acids. V was pared by 4 bases and J by 9 bases, with 10 bases of the junction left unmatched. Germline assignment: CDR1 SGHAT and CDR2 FQDESV (reference sequence). CDR3 sequence (DNA): TGTGCCAGCAGCTCTCGACTAGCGGGACCCCCCCGGGAGCTGTTTTTT. It translates to CASSSRLAGPPRELFF.

This clonotype was seen only a few times. V usage is TRBV20-1 and J usage is TRBJ1-6, with D maybe TRBD1 (5 bases). The length of the CDR3 is 12 residues. Germline loops: CDR1 DFQATT, CDR2 SNEGSKA (reference sequence). The germline V and J ends were trimmed by 6 bases and 7 bases, with 10 bases remaining between them. The CDR3 region is CSAVEGNSPLHF. For the CDR3, the DNA is TGCAGTGCAGTTGAGGGGAATTCACCCCTCCACTTT.

V usage is TRBV9 and J usage is TRBJ2-1, with TRBD2 as a possible D gene (5 bases). Trimming removed 3 bases at V and 6 bases at J, with 10 bases between. The CDR3 is 13 amino acids. Germline V CDR1 and CDR2: SGDLS, YYNGEE. The CDR3: CASSGVGANEQFF. Written as DNA, the CDR3 is TGTGCCAGCAGCGGAGTGGGAGCCAATGAGCAGTTCTTC.

This chain uses TRBV11-2 with TRBJ2-1; no clear D. Germline V gene lookup returns CDR1 SGHAT and CDR2 FQNNGV. The CDR3 sequence is 17 residues long. The V and J ends lost 5 bases and 0 bases respectively, with 17 bases between them. DNA of the CDR3: TGTGCCAGCAGCCCCTTCCCGACGAAGAGCTCCTACAATGAGCAGTTCTTC. Protein: CASSPFPTKSSYNEQFF.

This clonotype showed up just a few times. This chain connects TRBV12-3 or TRBV12-4 to TRBJ2-3, with 11 bases aligning to TRBD2. Trimming cost V 6 bases and J 6 bases; bases outside gene matches: 5. The CDR3 spans 14 residues. CDR3 region: CASSRTSGYDTQYF. CDR3 DNA sequence: TGTGCCAGCAGCCGGACTAGCGGGTACGATACGCAGTATTTT.

The rearrangement uses TRBV5-1 and TRBJ2-1, with 8 bases that match TRBD1. Germline V gene lookup returns CDR1 SGHRS and CDR2 YFSETQ. The CDR3 contains 14 residues. J lost 12 bases, V lost 2 bases, and 10 bases had no gene match. CDR3 sequence reads: CASSLSDRGARQFF. In DNA form, the CDR3 reads TGCGCCAGCAGCTTAAGCGACAGGGGAGCTCGGCAGTTCTTC.

This clonotype was observed once. J is TRBJ1-4 and V is TRBV4-1; possibly TRBD1 for D (5 bases). Germline CDR1 MGHRA, CDR2 YSYEKL. This CDR3 spans 15 amino acids. Between the trimmed V and J ends, which lost 1 base and 4 bases, there was a span of 10 bases. The chain's CDR3 is CASSQAGDGNEKLFF. The CDR3 coding sequence is TGCGCCAGCAGCCAAGCCGGGGACGGTAATGAAAAACTGTTTTTT.

This chain uses TRBV7-2 with TRBJ2-5, with D possibly matching TRBD1 (5 bases). CDR1 is SGHTA and CDR2 is FQGNSA in the germline V gene. The V gene lost 0 bases and the J gene lost 4 bases, with 9 bases spanning the gap. The CDR3 length is 14 residues. For the CDR3, the DNA is TGTGCCAGCAGCTTAGCGGGTAGGGGAGAGACCCAGTACTTC. This sequence encodes CASSLAGRGETQYF. Supplemented by reference TRBV7-2 and TRBJ2-5, the full variable domain reads GAGVSQSPSNKVTEKGKDVELRCDPISGHTALYWYRQSLGQGLEFLIYFQGNSAPDKSGLPSDRFSAERTGGSVSTLTIQRTQQEDSAVYLCASSLAGRGETQYFGPGTRLLVL.

This clonotype was seen only a few times. This CDR3 reads CASSQEAVSYNEQFF. CDR3 DNA sequence: TGCGCCAGCAGCCAAGAGGCGGTTTCCTACAATGAGCAGTTCTTC. The J gene is TRBJ2-1, the V gene TRBV4-1, with D hard to call. Looked up from germline, CDR1 is MGHRA and CDR2 is YSYEKL. V was trimmed by 0 bases and J by 1 base, leaving 7 bases between them. This CDR3 region has 15 residues.

This clonotype was observed a few times. V gene TRBV4-3 combines with J gene TRBJ1-6; the D is unclear. The CDR3 is 13 amino acids. V was pared by 4 bases and J by 10 bases, with 11 bases between. Germline CDR1 reads LGHNA; CDR2 reads YSLEER. CDR3 residues: CASSPHSSSPLHF. DNA for the CDR3: TGCGCCAGCAGCCCACATTCGAGCTCACCCCTCCACTTT.

This clonotype was counted between two and nine times. This chain links TRBV5-1 with TRBJ1-3, with D unclear. This CDR3 has 13 residues. The germline V and J ends were trimmed by 0 bases and 6 bases, with 7 bases remaining between them. Per germline, CDR1 SGHRS and CDR2 YFSETQ. The CDR3 nucleotides are TGCGCCAGCAGCTTGGGAGGTATAAACACCATATATTTT. The encoded protein is CASSLGGINTIYF.

A few counts support this clonotype. This chain links TRBV5-6 with TRBJ1-2, with D possibly TRBD1 on 5 matching bases. Germline CDR1 and CDR2: SGHDT and YYEEEE. Trimming removed 1 base at V and 5 bases at J, with 15 bases between. The CDR3 runs 15 residues. This CDR3 reads CASSLYIGQPYGYTF. Written as DNA, the CDR3 is TGTGCCAGCAGCTTGTATATCGGACAACCATATGGCTACACCTTC.

This clonotype was detected only a few times. The gene calls are TRBV27 and TRBJ2-1; the match to TRBD2 covers 13 bases. Germline CDR1 is MNHEY and CDR2 is SMNVEV (reference sequence). V gave up 6 bases and J gave up 4 bases; unmatched junction bases: 12. The length of the CDR3 is 18 residues. CDR3 sequence: CASRLTLGLAGRYNEQFF. Written as DNA, the CDR3 is TGTGCCAGCAGGCTAACCTTGGGACTAGCGGGGAGATACAATGAGCAGTTCTTC.

In this sample, this clonotype turned up many times. The V call is TRBV21-1, the J call TRBJ1-5; TRBD1, as called in the table, went unchecked against the DNA. TRBV21-1 is a recognized pseudogene. This CDR3 is 15 amino acids long. This CDR3 reads CASSKGAQRRSPQHF. The CDR3 nucleotides read TGTGCCAGCAGCAAAGGTGCTCAGCGCCGGTCGCCCCAGCATTTT.

This clonotype has just a few counts. The chain has TRBV5-1 and TRBJ1-6; TRBD1 matches at 7 bases. Germline values: CDR1 SGHRS, CDR2 YFSETQ. V shed 4 bases and J 5 bases; nucleotides not matched to a gene: 6. The CDR3 loop spans 15 amino acids. The DNA for the CDR3 is TGCGCCAGCAGCACCACAGGGGTGGATAATTCACCCCTCCACTTT. Translating it yields CASSTTGVDNSPLHF.

V gene TRBV4-1 combines with J gene TRBJ1-5; no reliable D call. V lost 4 bases to trimming and J lost 1 base, with 11 bases between them. The CDR3 consists of 15 residues. Germline CDR1 and CDR2: MGHRA and YSYEKL. The CDR3 DNA reads TGCGCCAGCAGCCCCTGGAGGACGAGCAATCAGCCCCAGCATTTT. Translating gives CASSPWRTSNQPQHF.

This clonotype was detected only a few times. This rearrangement joins TRBV5-1 to TRBJ1-3; no firm D call. The germline V and J ends were trimmed by 0 bases and 0 bases, with 7 bases remaining between them. The CDR3 totals 15 residues. Germline V gene lookup returns CDR1 SGHRS and CDR2 YFSETQ. CDR3 protein: CASSLAGSSGNTIYF. In nucleotides, the CDR3 is TGCGCCAGCAGCTTGGCAGGTAGCTCTGGAAACACCATATATTTT.

CDR3: CASSAGTGHEKLFF. DNA of the CDR3: TGTGCCAGCAGTGCCGGGACAGGGCATGAAAAACTGTTTTTT. The chain combines TRBV6-1 with TRBJ1-4; 9 bases match TRBD1. The CDR3 consists of 14 residues. Germline assignment: CDR1 MNHNS and CDR2 SASEGT. With 4 bases clipped from V and 6 bases from J, the junction kept 3 bases outside the gene matches.

The V and J genes are TRBV29-1 and TRBJ2-1; no clear D. This CDR3 spans 14 amino acids. V was trimmed by 5 bases and J by 3 bases, leaving 14 bases between them. The germline CDR1 and CDR2 sequences are SQVTM and ANQGSEA. CDR3 coding DNA: TGCAGCGTTCGTCGTCTAGGCCTCTACAATGAGCAGTTCTTC. This sequence encodes CSVRRLGLYNEQFF.

This clonotype was seen only a few times. Here the CDR3 DNA reads TGTGCCAGCAGCTTGGCCGACAACTATGGCTACACCTTC. It specifies CASSLADNYGYTF. The chain links TRBV5-5 to TRBJ1-2; D not certain. Trimming pared 0 bases from V and 2 bases from J, leaving 5 bases between. This CDR3 region has 13 residues. Germline assignment: CDR1 SGHKS and CDR2 YYEKEE (reference sequence). The variable domain in full, completed from reference TRBV5-5 and TRBJ1-2, reads DAGVTQSPTHLIKTRGQQVTLRCSPISGHKSVSWYQQVLGQGPQFIFQYYEKEERGRGNFPDRFSARQFPNYSSELNVNALLLGDSALYLCASSLADNYGYTFGSGTRLTVV.

This clonotype was observed a handful of times. The chain combines TRBV10-3 with TRBJ2-3, with D unclear. Looked up from germline, CDR1 is ENHRY and CDR2 is SYGVKD. The CDR3 sequence is 12 residues long. Trimming took 0 bases from V and 3 from J, leaving 1 base between them. This CDR3 reads CAISESTDTQYF. The CDR3 DNA reads TGTGCCATCAGTGAGTCGACAGATACGCAGTATTTT.

The chain recombines TRBV4-3 with TRBJ1-5, with a weak D call TRBD1 (5 bases). The CDR3 has 16 amino acids. V shed 4 bases and J shed 1 base, with 14 bases lying between them. CDR1 is LGHNA and CDR2 is YSLEER in the germline V gene. Here the CDR3 DNA reads TGCGCCAGCAGCCTCGGGGCCTCTGGCAGCAATCAGCCCCAGCATTTT. Amino acids: CASSLGASGSNQPQHF.

The chain employs TRBV24-1 and TRBJ2-6; D call uncertain. V lost 6 bases and J 2 bases, leaving 4 bases between the germline ends. Per the germline V gene, CDR1 is KGHDR and CDR2 is SFDVKD. This CDR3 contains 13 residues. CDR3 coding DNA: TGTGCCACCAGTTTCCCTGGGGCCAACGTCCTGACTTTC. As protein: CATSFPGANVLTF.

Here the CDR3 reads CASSQLLAHSSYEQYF. The CDR3 nucleotides read TGCGCCAGCAGCCAACTCCTAGCGCACAGCTCCTACGAGCAGTACTTC. The chain links TRBV4-3 to TRBJ2-7; possible D gene TRBD2, 6 bases. V shed 2 bases and J shed 0 bases, with 14 bases lying between them. The germline V gene encodes CDR1 LGHNA and CDR2 YSLEER. This CDR3 comprises 16 residues.

The chain couples TRBV9 to TRBJ1-4, with 7 bases matching TRBD1. The germline V gene has CDR1 SGDLS and CDR2 YYNGEE. V gave up 4 bases and J gave up 7 bases; unmatched junction bases: 7. The CDR3 is made up of 14 amino acids. The CDR3 DNA is TGTGCCAGCAGCCACGGAGGGGGCGGTGAAAAACTGTTTTTT. Its translation: CASSHGGGGEKLFF.

The chain carries TRBV5-1 and TRBJ1-5; 7 nucleotides line up with TRBD1. From germline, CDR1 is SGHRS and CDR2 YFSETQ. After removal of 5 bases from V and 1 base from J, the junction contained 9 bases not matched to a gene. The CDR3 has 16 amino acids. The DNA for the CDR3 is TGCGCCAGCAGAGCAGGGGGGATGGGAAGCAATCAGCCCCAGCATTTT. Its protein product is CASRAGGMGSNQPQHF.

V and J are TRBV7-9 and TRBJ2-7, with 8 bases aligning to TRBD2. This CDR3 has 16 amino acids. V lost 0 bases to trimming and J lost 2 bases; unmatched junction nucleotides: 6. Germline V gene data show CDR1 as SEHNR and CDR2 as FQNEAQ (reference sequence). CDR3 in DNA: TGTGCCAGCAGCTTAGCGCGGGGGGCCTATGCCTACGAGCAGTACTTC. It is translated as CASSLARGAYAYEQYF.

The rearrangement uses TRBV7-2 and TRBJ2-1, with 11 bases lining up with TRBD2. The germline gives CDR1 SGHTA, CDR2 FQGNSA. The trim removed 5 bases at V and 3 bases at J, leaving 3 bases unmatched. This CDR3 region has 15 residues. The CDR3 is CASSRGLADYNEQFF. CDR3 coding DNA: TGTGCCAGCAGCCGGGGACTAGCGGACTACAATGAGCAGTTCTTC.

The chain couples TRBV20-1 to TRBJ2-3, with D hard to call. V was clipped by 4 bases and J by 1 base, with 18 bases between them. CDR1 is DFQATT and CDR2 is SNEGSKA in the germline V gene (reference sequence). CDR3 length: 16 amino acids. CDR3 loop: CSATLELKVRTDTQYF. The CDR3 nucleotides are TGCAGTGCTACCCTAGAACTTAAGGTCCGCACAGATACGCAGTATTTT.

The table lists this clonotype with a few counts. The CDR3: CSAMYRETSSYEQYF. CDR3 bases: TGCAGTGCAATGTACAGGGAGACTAGCTCCTACGAGCAGTACTTC. The gene calls are TRBV20-1 and TRBJ2-7, with D perhaps being TRBD1 or TRBD2 (6 bases each). CDR1 and CDR2 (germline): DFQATT, SNEGSKA (reference sequence). The germline V and J ends were trimmed by 6 bases and 0 bases, with 18 bases remaining between them. CDR3 length: 15 residues.